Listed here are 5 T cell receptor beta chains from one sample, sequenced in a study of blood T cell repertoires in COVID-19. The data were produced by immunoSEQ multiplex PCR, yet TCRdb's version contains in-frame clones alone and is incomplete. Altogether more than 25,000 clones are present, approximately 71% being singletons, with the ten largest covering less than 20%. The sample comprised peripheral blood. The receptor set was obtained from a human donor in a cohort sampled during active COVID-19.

CDR3 amino acids: CASSELAGGFQETQYF. CDR3 bases: TGTGCCAGCAGTGAACTAGCGGGGGGCTTCCAAGAGACCCAGTACTTC. This chain uses TRBV6-1 with TRBJ2-5, with 11 bases aligning to TRBD2. Germline CDR1 reads MNHNS; CDR2 reads SASEGT. Germline trimming cut 2 bases from V and 1 base from J; bases unmatched to any gene: 3. This CDR3 comprises 16 residues.

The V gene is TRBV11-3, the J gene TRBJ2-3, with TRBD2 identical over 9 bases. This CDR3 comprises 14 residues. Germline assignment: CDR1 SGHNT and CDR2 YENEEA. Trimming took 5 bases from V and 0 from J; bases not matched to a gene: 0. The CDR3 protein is CASSTSGSTDTQYF. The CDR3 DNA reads TGTGCCAGCAGCACTAGCGGGAGCACAGATACGCAGTATTTT.

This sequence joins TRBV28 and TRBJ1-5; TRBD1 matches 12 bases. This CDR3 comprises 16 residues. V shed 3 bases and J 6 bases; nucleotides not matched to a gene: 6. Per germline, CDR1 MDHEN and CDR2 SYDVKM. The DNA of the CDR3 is TGTGCCAGCAGTTTGGCCGGGACAGGGGGCAGTCAGCCCCAGCATTTT. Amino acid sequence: CASSLAGTGGSQPQHF.

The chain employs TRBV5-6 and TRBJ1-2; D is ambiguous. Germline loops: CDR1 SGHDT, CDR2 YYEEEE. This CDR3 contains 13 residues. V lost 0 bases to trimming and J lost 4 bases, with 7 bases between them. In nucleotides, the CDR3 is TGTGCCAGCAGCTTGGGACGGGTCTATGGCTACACCTTC. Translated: CASSLGRVYGYTF. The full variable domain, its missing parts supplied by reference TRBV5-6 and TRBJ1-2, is DAGVTQSPTHLIKTRGQQVTLRCSPKSGHDTVSWYQQALGQGPQFIFQYYEEEERQRGNFPDRFSGHQFPNYSSELNVNALLLGDSALYLCASSLGRVYGYTFGSGTRLTVV.

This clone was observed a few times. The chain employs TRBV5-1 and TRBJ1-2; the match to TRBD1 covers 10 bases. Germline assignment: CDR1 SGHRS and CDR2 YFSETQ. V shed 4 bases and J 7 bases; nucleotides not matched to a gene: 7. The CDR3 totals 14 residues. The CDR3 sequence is CASSRARDRGGYTF. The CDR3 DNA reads TGCGCCAGCAGCAGAGCCCGGGACAGGGGTGGCTACACCTTC.